A single count supports the clone carrying this TCR beta chain. The germline V gene has CDR1 MNHEY and CDR2 SVGAGI. V was pared by 0 bases and J by 9 bases, with 9 bases between. This CDR3 is 13 amino acids long. Authors' processing steps: Amplifying reference gene primers gave estimates of nucleated cell counts. Here immunoSEQ multiplex PCR was the method, and the copy in TCRdb shows in-frame clones only, minus some. The DNA was the basis for D and trimming; V, J and clone size are from that table. The sample lists roughly 290,000 clones, approximately 90% occurring once. The record originates from a study of blood T cell repertoires in COVID-19. For the study at large: Donors in the United States, Italy and Spain gave samples during acute or convalescent COVID-19.

V and J are TRBV6-5 and TRBJ1-5; no reliable D call. Sequencing was carried out using peripheral blood. This TCR was recovered from a man under 40 with acute or convalescent COVID-19. The CDR3 spells CASSYSEAVPQHF. CDR3 nucleotides: TGTGCCAGCAGTTACTCGGAGGCGGTGCCCCAGCATTTT.